The 21 T cell receptor beta chains in this list originate from one sample, sequenced in a study of control samples from healthy donors and cancer patients. The protocol was immunoSEQ multiplex PCR, while the TCRdb copy is restricted to in-frame clones and leaves out a portion. The table lists fewer than 250,000 clones, approximately 90% of them singletons, with 1.5% to 2% in the top ten. Sequencing was done on a sample of blood. The source is a man aged 30 to 45 in good health.

Notes on this clone: Other DNA sequences in the same sample also yield this CDR3. The rearrangement joins TRBV5-1 to TRBJ2-6, with D tentatively TRBD1 (6 bases). V was shortened by 1 base and J by 4 bases, with 9 bases between the two germline ends. Per the germline V gene, CDR1 is SGHRS and CDR2 is YFSETQ. This CDR3 contains 15 residues. The CDR3 loop is CASSLTGSGANVLTF. As DNA, the CDR3 is TGCGCCAGCAGCTTGACAGGGTCCGGGGCCAACGTCCTGACTTTC.

This clone appeared once. The chain joins TRBV6-5 to TRBJ1-2; no firm D call. The germline gives CDR1 MNHEY, CDR2 SVGAGI. Trimming left V 2 bases short and J 1 base short, with 8 bases between. The CDR3 runs to 14 residues. CDR3 coding DNA: TGTGCCAGCAGTTACGGCACCCTTAACTATGGCTACACCTTC. Translation: CASSYGTLNYGYTF.

This clone was seen just once. J is TRBJ1-4 and V is TRBV7-9; 9 positions match TRBD1. This CDR3 has 16 residues. The trim removed 3 bases at V and 10 bases at J, leaving 12 bases unmatched. CDR1 and CDR2 from the germline V gene are SEHNR and FQNEAQ (reference sequence). CDR3 region: CASSFQPDRGQGKLFF. The CDR3, as DNA: TGTGCCAGCAGCTTCCAACCGGACAGGGGTCAGGGAAAACTGTTTTTT.

The V and J genes are TRBV19 and TRBJ2-6; 8 nucleotides match TRBD2. After removal of 3 bases from V and 0 bases from J, the junction contained 10 bases not matched to a gene. The CDR3 length is 19 residues. CDR1 and CDR2 (germline): LNHDA, SQIVND (reference sequence). CDR3 amino acids: CASSMMFGGGTSGANVLTF. In nucleotides, the CDR3 is TGTGCCAGTAGTATGATGTTCGGGGGGGGAACCTCTGGGGCCAACGTCCTGACTTTC.

The CDR3, as DNA: TGCGCCAGCAGGTGGTCGGGACGGAACACCGGGGAGCTGTTTTTT. This sequence encodes CASRWSGRNTGELFF. The rearrangement uses TRBV5-1 and TRBJ2-2; D assignment may be TRBD1 or TRBD2 (5 bases each). The germline V gene encodes CDR1 SGHRS and CDR2 YFSETQ. V lost 5 bases and J 1 base, leaving 12 bases between the germline ends. There are 15 residues in the CDR3.

The V gene is TRBV11-2, the J gene TRBJ1-1, with D possibly matching TRBD1 (6 bases). The CDR3 extends over 16 amino acids. The V gene's germline CDR1 is SGHAT and CDR2 FQNNGV. Trimming shortened V by 1 base and J by 1 base, and 13 bases separated the two germline ends. This CDR3 is CASSLGIGRGNTEAFF. As DNA, the CDR3 is TGTGCCAGCAGCTTAGGAATAGGCAGGGGGAACACTGAAGCTTTCTTT.

This clone was counted a single time. V usage is TRBV9 and J usage is TRBJ1-6, with D possibly being TRBD1 (5 bases). Trimming cost V 0 bases and J 3 bases, with 16 bases left between them. CDR3 length: 18 residues. CDR1 SGDLS and CDR2 YYNGEE come from the germline V gene. The CDR3 bases are TGTGCCAGCAGCGTAGGAGGGGAGACCTATAACTATAATTCACCCCTCCACTTT. It codes for CASSVGGETYNYNSPLHF.

The genes are TRBV6-5 and TRBJ1-1; no definite D call. This CDR3 comprises 14 residues. V dropped 8 bases and J dropped 1 base, with 14 bases sitting between them. Germline CDR1 reads MNHEY; CDR2 reads SVGAGI. The CDR3 sequence: CASQYLDGNTEAFF. CDR3 nucleotide sequence: TGTGCCAGCCAATACCTGGACGGGAACACTGAAGCTTTCTTT.

This chain links TRBV19 with TRBJ2-3; 10 bases map to TRBD2. Germline values: CDR1 LNHDA, CDR2 SQIVND (reference sequence). The J segment lost 2 bases and the V segment lost 1 base, leaving 3 bases of the junction unmatched. There are 16 residues in the CDR3. In DNA form, the CDR3 reads TGTGCCAGTAGTATAGGTACTAGCGGGGCCACAGATACGCAGTATTTT. It yields the protein CASSIGTSGATDTQYF.

V usage is TRBV7-8 and J usage is TRBJ1-1, with D unresolved. Germline V gene lookup returns CDR1 SGHVS and CDR2 FQNEAQ. V was cut by 5 bases and J by 4 bases, with 11 bases left in between. This CDR3 has 13 residues. The CDR3: CASSPSGSTEAFF. The CDR3 coding sequence is TGTGCCAGCAGCCCGTCGGGTAGCACTGAAGCTTTCTTT.

This chain links TRBV30 with TRBJ2-5, with a weak D call TRBD2 (6 bases). V was cut by 3 bases and J by 0 bases, with 14 bases left in between. CDR3 length: 15 residues. Germline loops: CDR1 GTSNPN, CDR2 SVGIG (reference sequence). The CDR3 DNA reads TGTGCCTGGAGCCGACTAGGAGGAGACCAAGAGACCCAGTACTTC. Residues: CAWSRLGGDQETQYF.

The chain has TRBV19 and TRBJ2-1, with TRBD1 matching 9 bases. This CDR3 comprises 17 residues. J lost 3 bases, V lost 7 bases, and 13 bases had no gene match. Germline CDR1 is LNHDA and CDR2 is SQIVND (reference sequence). The CDR3 sequence: CASMPASGQGHYNEQFF. The CDR3 bases are TGTGCCAGTATGCCCGCATCGGGACAGGGCCACTACAATGAGCAGTTCTTC.

The chain couples TRBV9 to TRBJ1-3; a weak D match, TRBD1 (5 bases). V shed 0 bases and J shed 0 bases, with 10 bases lying between them. The length of the CDR3 is 16 residues. Germline-derived CDR1 and CDR2 are SGDLS and YYNGEE. CDR3 DNA: TGTGCCAGCAGCGTAGGGACACCCGACTCTGGAAACACCATATATTTT. Its translation: CASSVGTPDSGNTIYF.

The rearrangement links TRBV19 to TRBJ1-5, with a possible D match to TRBD1 (6 bases). The CDR3 sequence is 14 residues long. CDR1 is LNHDA, CDR2 SQIVND, per germline (reference sequence). The germline V and J ends were trimmed by 1 base and 6 bases, with 10 bases remaining between them. The CDR3 bases are TGTGCCAGTAGTATAGTTCCACAGGGTCAGCCCCAGCATTTT. Translating it yields CASSIVPQGQPQHF.

The V gene is TRBV24-1, the J gene TRBJ1-4, with TRBD1 matching 9 bases. Unmatched junction bases numbered 2, after V lost 2 bases and J lost 5 bases. The CDR3 consists of 15 residues. The germline V gene encodes CDR1 KGHDR and CDR2 SFDVKD. CDR3 region: CATSDSGTGNEKLFF. DNA of the CDR3: TGTGCCACCAGTGATTCGGGGACAGGGAATGAAAAACTGTTTTTT.

V gene TRBV4-1 combines with J gene TRBJ2-1; D is perhaps TRBD1 (5 bases). The V gene lost 0 bases and the J gene lost 8 bases, with 8 bases spanning the gap. CDR1 is MGHRA and CDR2 is YSYEKL in the germline V gene. This CDR3 region has 13 residues. CDR3 region: CASSQDRGYEQFF. CDR3 DNA sequence: TGCGCCAGCAGCCAAGATAGGGGCTATGAGCAGTTCTTC.

The chain combines TRBV3-1 (or the pseudogene TRBV3-2) with TRBJ2-1, with a tentative D call TRBD1 (6 bases). Trimming took 6 bases from V and 6 from J, leaving 12 bases between them. The V gene's germline CDR1 is LGHDT and CDR2 YNNKEL (reference sequence). This CDR3 is built from 13 residues. The CDR3 nucleotides are TGTGCCAGCAGTCGAAAAGGGGGCAATGAGCAGTTCTTC. The encoded protein is CASSRKGGNEQFF.

The chain employs TRBV10-1 and TRBJ2-1, with TRBD2 identical over 10 bases. This CDR3 comprises 15 residues. Germline lookup yields CDR1 WNHNN and CDR2 SYGVQD (reference sequence). Trimming at V came to 3 bases and at J to 4 bases, leaving 3 bases not matched to a gene. In DNA form, the CDR3 reads TGCGCCAGCAGTGATCCAGCGGGGGGGTACAATGAGCAGTTCTTC. Translating gives CASSDPAGGYNEQFF.

The V and J genes are TRBV15 and TRBJ1-5, with D perhaps TRBD1 (5 bases). CDR1 LNHNV and CDR2 YYDKDF come from the germline V gene (reference sequence). CDR3 length: 14 amino acids. Deletions cut 0 bases from V and 7 bases from J, with 10 bases between. The CDR3 sequence is CATSRDGGRQPQHF. The CDR3 region has the DNA TGTGCCACCAGCAGAGATGGGGGACGCCAGCCCCAGCATTTT. Filled out from reference TRBV15 and TRBJ1-5, the complete variable domain reads DAMVIQNPRYQVTQFGKPVTLSCSQTLNHNVMYWYQQKSSQAPKLLFHYYDKDFNNEADTPDNFQSRRPNTSFCFLDIRSPGLGDTAMYLCATSRDGGRQPQHFGDGTRLSIL.

V gene TRBV27 combines with J gene TRBJ2-7, with a weak D call TRBD2 (5 bases). CDR1 MNHEY and CDR2 SMNVEV come from the germline V gene (reference sequence). Trimming left V 3 bases short and J 0 bases short, with 9 bases between. The CDR3 runs to 14 residues. The chain's CDR3 is CASSLSGNSYEQYF. In nucleotides, the CDR3 is TGTGCCAGCAGTTTGTCGGGAAACTCCTACGAGCAGTACTTC.

The V gene is TRBV12-3 or TRBV12-4, the J gene TRBJ1-1, with D perhaps TRBD1 (5 bases). This CDR3 is 13 amino acids long. The V and J ends lost 6 bases and 1 base respectively, with 9 bases between them. This CDR3 reads CASRSTANTEAFF. As DNA, the CDR3 is TGTGCCAGCAGGTCGACAGCGAACACTGAAGCTTTCTTT.